This T cell receptor beta chain is from a study of T cell changes during pregnancy in multiple sclerosis. Clones were read by immunoSEQ multiplex PCR, and TCRdb kept only the in-frame ones, dropping some. Of more than 65,000 clones listed, more than 80% are singletons. Losses at the gene ends were 5 bases for V and 4 bases for J; bases not matched to a gene: 13. Germline V lookup: CDR1 MDHEN, CDR2 SYDVKM. The CDR3 sequence is 17 residues long. The receptor comes from a female donor with multiple sclerosis, enrolled in a pregnancy study. V and J are TRBV28 and TRBJ1-1, with TRBD1 matching 10 bases. Here the sequenced sample was CD4+ T cells from peripheral blood mononuclear cells, taken before pregnancy. The CDR3 coding sequence is TGTGCCAGCAGTCGGACAGGGGGAGGGGGGTTTACCACTGAAGCTTTCTTT. Its translation: CASSRTGGGGFTTEAFF.